One and the same sample provided the 21 T cell receptor beta chains below, sequenced in a study of blood T cells in healthy people across ages. A second about 7 to 11 cycle PCR used barcoded and J-beta primers. A single record per CDR3 protein comes from TCRdb applying MiXCR to the 5' RACE reads. This sample yields 700,000 to 950,000 distinct CDR3 sequences, of which around 46% are seen a single time; approximately 22% belongs to the top ten. The sequencing sample was made of blood. These receptors were collected from a woman aged 60-75 years in good health.

This clonotype was detected only once. The rearrangement uses TRBV21-1 and TRBJ2-6; TRBD1, the table's D call, was not compared with the DNA. TRBV21-1 is a pseudogene segment. The CDR3 extends over 18 amino acids. The CDR3 region is CASSKEEGEVSGANVLTF. Written as DNA, the CDR3 is TGTGCCAGCAGCAAAGAGGAGGGGGAAGTCTCTGGGGCCAACGTCCTGACTTTC.

This clonotype was observed a few times. The chain couples TRBV18 to TRBJ2-2, with 9 bases that match TRBD1. J lost 3 bases, V lost 4 bases, and 3 bases had no gene match. The CDR3 length is 15 residues. From germline, CDR1 is KGHSH and CDR2 LQKENI. This CDR3 reads CASSQRTGDTGELFF. CDR3 nucleotides: TGTGCCAGCTCACAAAGGACAGGGGACACCGGGGAGCTGTTTTTT.

Ten or more counts support this clonotype. The gene calls are TRBV4-2 and TRBJ2-7, with 7 bases lining up with TRBD2. Germline V gene lookup returns CDR1 LGHNA and CDR2 YNFKEQ. This CDR3 is 18 amino acids long. V lost 1 base and J lost 1; bases outside the gene matches: 13. The CDR3 bases are TGTGCCAGCAGCCAAGTGTGGTTAGGACTAGACTCTTCCTACGAGCAGTACTTC. Translated, it gives CASSQVWLGLDSSYEQYF.

Comment on this clonotype: A much bigger clone sits one base away, suggesting this may be a read error. The CDR3 DNA reads as TGCGCCAGCAGCCAAGTCCCGGGACTAGCGGCGAGCGGGGAGACCCAGTACTTC. Protein sequence: CASSQVPGLAASGETQYF. The chain carries TRBV4-3 and TRBJ2-5; the match to TRBD2 covers 11 bases. After removal of 1 base from V and 5 bases from J, the junction contained 12 bases not matched to a gene. The CDR3 consists of 18 residues. Germline V lookup: CDR1 LGHNA, CDR2 YSLEER.

The chain recombines TRBV4-3 with TRBJ1-1; 7 bases fit TRBD1. This CDR3 has 15 residues. Germline CDR1 LGHNA, CDR2 YSLEER. The junction had 9 bases not matched to a gene; V was cut back by 5 bases and J by 3 bases. Written as DNA, the CDR3 is TGCGCCAGCAGCGGTACGACAGGGAAGGACACTGAAGCTTTCTTT. This codes for CASSGTTGKDTEAFF.

This rearrangement joins TRBV7-2 to TRBJ2-5, with D unclear. V was cut by 1 base and J by 2 bases, with 11 bases left in between. Germline lookup yields CDR1 SGHTA and CDR2 FQGNSA. The CDR3 extends over 15 amino acids. CDR3: CASSLGASMQETQYF. The DNA for the CDR3 is TGTGCCAGCAGCTTAGGTGCATCCATGCAAGAGACCCAGTACTTC. Supplemented by reference TRBV7-2 and TRBJ2-5, the full variable domain reads GAGVSQSPSNKVTEKGKDVELRCDPISGHTALYWYRQSLGQGLEFLIYFQGNSAPDKSGLPSDRFSAERTGGSVSTLTIQRTQQEDSAVYLCASSLGASMQETQYFGPGTRLLVL.

V is TRBV7-3 and J is TRBJ2-1, with 7 nucleotides matching TRBD2. CDR1 is SGHTA and CDR2 is FQGTGA in the germline V gene. This CDR3 has 13 residues. V trimming: 5 bases; J trimming: 6 bases; junction bases outside the gene matches: 4. Here the CDR3 DNA reads TGTGCCAGCAGCACTACTAGCGTCAATGAGCAGTTCTTC. This codes for CASSTTSVNEQFF.

The chain links TRBV7-6 to TRBJ1-2, with 7 nucleotides matching TRBD1. This CDR3 is 14 amino acids long. J gave up 5 bases and V 5 bases, and 8 bases lay outside the gene matches. Per the germline V gene, CDR1 is SGHVS and CDR2 is FNYEAQ. The CDR3 sequence: CASSAPGGEYGYTF. The CDR3 coding sequence is TGTGCCAGCAGCGCACCAGGGGGGGAATATGGCTACACCTTC. Drawing the rest from reference TRBV7-6 and TRBJ1-2, the complete variable domain is GAGVSQSPRYKVTKRGQDVALRCDPISGHVSLYWYRQALGQGPEFLTYFNYEAQQDKSGLPNDRFSAERPEGSISTLTIQRTEQRDSAMYRCASSAPGGEYGYTFGSGTRLTVV.

This clonotype was observed a handful of times. The chain couples TRBV6-5 to TRBJ2-5; a weak D match, TRBD1 (5 bases). Looked up from germline, CDR1 is MNHEY and CDR2 is SVGAGI. The CDR3 covers 16 residues. V was trimmed by 0 bases and J by 11 bases, leaving 22 bases between them. In DNA form, the CDR3 reads TGTGCCAGCAGTTACTCTAGGGGTTATAGGTACAATGAGCAGTACTTC. It encodes CASSYSRGYRYNEQYF.

This chain connects TRBV9 to TRBJ2-3; TRBD2 matches 7 bases. The CDR3 is made up of 15 amino acids. The V gene end was trimmed by 2 bases and the J gene end by 0 bases; junction bases not matched to a gene: 3. Germline CDR1 is SGDLS and CDR2 is YYNGEE. The CDR3 nucleotides read TGTGCCAGCAGCGTCCGTAGCGGGAGCACAGATACGCAGTATTTT. This encodes CASSVRSGSTDTQYF. The variable domain in full, with the rest retrieved from reference TRBV9 and TRBJ2-3, is DSGVTQTPKHLITATGQRVTLRCSPRSGDLSVYWYQQSLDQGLQFLIQYYNGEERAKGNILERFSAQQFPDLHSELNLSSLELGDSALYFCASSVRSGSTDTQYFGPGTRLTVL.

Only a few counts were recorded for this clonotype. The V gene is TRBV7-2, the J gene TRBJ1-2, with D perhaps TRBD1 (5 bases). V was pared by 8 bases and J by 6 bases, with 13 bases between. Germline V gene lookup returns CDR1 SGHTA and CDR2 FQGNSA. The length of the CDR3 is 12 residues. Here the CDR3 reads CASSARVDGYTF. DNA for the CDR3: TGTGCCAGCTCGGCCAGGGTAGATGGCTACACCTTC.

This clonotype was counted ten times or more. CDR3 nucleotides: TGTGCCAGCGGCCGGGTGACTAACTCCTACAATGAGCAGTTCTTC. Translating gives CASGRVTNSYNEQFF. This chain uses TRBV7-2 with TRBJ2-1; maybe TRBD2 (5 bases). Trimming removed 8 bases at V and 0 bases at J, with 14 bases between. This CDR3 has 15 residues. Germline CDR1 reads SGHTA; CDR2 reads FQGNSA.

The count of this clonotype is one. This chain uses TRBV20-1 with TRBJ2-3; D gene uncertain. This CDR3 comprises 12 residues. Per the germline V gene, CDR1 is DFQATT and CDR2 is SNEGSKA (reference sequence). CDR3 DNA sequence: TGCAGCGCCGGATCAAGACCAGATACGCAGTATTTT. This encodes CSAGSRPDTQYF.

The chain has TRBV4-3 and TRBJ2-1, with 7 bases lining up with TRBD2. The CDR3 has 15 amino acids. Germline loops: CDR1 LGHNA, CDR2 YSLEER. Trimming took 2 bases from V and 4 from J; bases not matched to a gene: 5. The CDR3 region has the DNA TGCGCCAGCAGCCAATCTAGCGGAAGATACAATGAGCAGTTCTTC. This encodes CASSQSSGRYNEQFF.

The chain employs TRBV6-6 and TRBJ1-2, with D tentatively TRBD1 (5 bases). CDR3 length: 14 residues. Germline V gene data show CDR1 as MNHNY and CDR2 as SVGAGI (reference sequence). With 0 bases removed from V and 6 bases from J, the gap between germline ends came to 11 bases. The CDR3, as DNA: TGTGCCAGCAGTTACTCGAGTATGGGGGATGGCTACACCTTC. This encodes CASSYSSMGDGYTF.

In regard to this clonotype: A read error may account for a junction end that differs from germline. The V and J genes are TRBV7-6 and TRBJ2-1, with 7 bases matching TRBD2. CDR3 size: 15 residues. Per the germline V gene, CDR1 is SGHVS and CDR2 is FNYEAQ. The CDR3 region is CACSLGRVSYNEQFF. As DNA, the CDR3 is TGTGCCTGCAGCTTGGGGAGGGTCTCCTACAATGAGCAGTTCTTC.

Written as DNA, the CDR3 is TGCAGTGCTACCAGCCTGAACACTGAAGCTTTCTTT. Protein product: CSATSLNTEAFF. This rearrangement joins TRBV20-1 to TRBJ1-1; D remains unclear. V was shortened by 4 bases and J by 0 bases, with 6 bases between the two germline ends. The CDR3 extends over 12 amino acids. Germline CDR1 reads DFQATT; CDR2 reads SNEGSKA (reference sequence).

The chain carries TRBV20-1 and TRBJ2-7, with TRBD2 matching 11 bases. The CDR3 covers 15 residues. Germline values: CDR1 DFQATT, CDR2 SNEGSKA (reference sequence). Trimming at V came to 5 bases and at J to 3 bases, leaving 9 bases not matched to a gene. CDR3: CSARPTSGGGYEQYF. The CDR3 DNA is TGCAGTGCTCGACCAACTAGCGGGGGTGGCTACGAGCAGTACTTC.

The rearrangement joins TRBV20-1 to TRBJ2-7; TRBD2 matches 12 bases. The J segment lost 6 bases and the V segment lost 1 base, leaving 7 bases of the junction unmatched. This CDR3 has 15 residues. Germline V gene sequence: CDR1 DFQATT, CDR2 SNEGSKA (reference sequence). The chain's CDR3 is CSARVVTSGRGEQYF. CDR3 DNA sequence: TGCAGTGCTAGAGTTGTGACTAGCGGGAGAGGCGAGCAGTACTTC.

This chain uses TRBV6-5 with TRBJ1-1; the D gene is possibly TRBD1 (6 bases). The CDR3 contains 16 residues. CDR1 and CDR2 (germline): MNHEY, SVGAGI. V lost 4 bases to trimming and J lost 1 base, with 16 bases between them. Here the CDR3 DNA reads TGTGCCAGCAGTTGGCAATCGGACAGAAAGAACACTGAAGCTTTCTTT. Its protein product is CASSWQSDRKNTEAFF.

Concerning this clonotype: A much more abundant neighbour one base away suggests this may be a read error. V gene TRBV4-1 combines with J gene TRBJ2-5; 8 bases align to TRBD1. The end of the DNA aligns better with TRBJ2-1, so the J call may be wrong. The CDR3 is made up of 16 amino acids. The germline V gene has CDR1 MGHRA and CDR2 YSYEKL. CDR3 sequence reads: CASSQGTRGQQETQFF. CDR3 nucleotides: TGCGCCAGCAGCCAAGGTACCAGGGGGCAACAAGAGACCCAGTTCTTC.